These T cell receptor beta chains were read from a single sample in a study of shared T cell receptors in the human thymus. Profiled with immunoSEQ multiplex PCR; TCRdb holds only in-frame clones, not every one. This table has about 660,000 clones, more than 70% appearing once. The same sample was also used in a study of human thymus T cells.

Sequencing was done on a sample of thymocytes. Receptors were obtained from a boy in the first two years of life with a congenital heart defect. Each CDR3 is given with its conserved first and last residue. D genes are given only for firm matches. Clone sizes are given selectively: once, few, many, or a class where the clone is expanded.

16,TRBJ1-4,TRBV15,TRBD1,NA,CATSRGQRAGNEKLFF,TGTGCCACCAGCAGGGGACAGCGGGCGGGTAATGAAAAACTGTTTTTT
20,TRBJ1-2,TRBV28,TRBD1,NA,CASSLGLTGEGGRSNYGYTF,TGTGCCAGCAGTTTGGGCCTCACAGGGGAAGGGGGGAGGTCTAACTATGGCTACACCTTC
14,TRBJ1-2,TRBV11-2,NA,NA,CASSLAGILYGYTF,TGTGCCAGCAGCTTAGCGGGAATACTCTATGGCTACACCTTC
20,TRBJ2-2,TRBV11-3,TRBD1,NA,CASSLGSSETGVPNTGELFF,TGTGCCAGCAGCTTGGGCTCCTCCGAGACAGGGGTCCCGAACACCGGGGAGCTGTTTTTT
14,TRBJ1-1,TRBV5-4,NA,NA,CASSLGTQNTEAFF,TGTGCCAGCAGCTTGGGGACTCAGAACACTGAAGCTTTCTTT
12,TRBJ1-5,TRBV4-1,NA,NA,CASRDPGQPQHF,TGCGCCAGCAGGGATCCAGGTCAGCCCCAGCATTTT
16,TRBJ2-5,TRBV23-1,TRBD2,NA,CASSQLRVAGDETQYF,TGCGCCAGCAGTCAATTGCGGGTAGCGGGGGACGAGACCCAGTACTTC
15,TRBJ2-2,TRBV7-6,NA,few,CASSRGLSNTGELFF,TGTGCCAGCAGCCGGGGACTCTCGAACACCGGGGAGCTGTTTTTT
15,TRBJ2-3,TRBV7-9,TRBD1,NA,CASSSGTGDTDTQYF,TGTGCCAGCAGCTCCGGGACAGGGGACACAGATACGCAGTATTTT
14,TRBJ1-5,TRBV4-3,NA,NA,CASSRGQTNQPQHF,TGCGCCAGCAGCCGAGGACAGACTAATCAGCCCCAGCATTTT
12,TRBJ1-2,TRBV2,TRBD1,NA,CASSTGGRGYTF,TGTGCCAGCAGTACAGGGGGCCGCGGCTACACCTTC
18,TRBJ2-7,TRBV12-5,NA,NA,CASGLDHPTGLLNYEQYF,TGTGCTAGTGGTTTGGACCACCCGACAGGCTTGCTGAACTACGAGCAGTACTTC
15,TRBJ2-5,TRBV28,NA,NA,CASNDRRVRRGTQYF,TGTGCCAGCAACGACCGACGGGTTCGGAGAGGGACCCAGTACTTC
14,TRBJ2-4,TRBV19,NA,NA,CASSGGTGGYIQYF,TGTGCCAGTAGTGGAGGGACTGGCGGTTACATTCAGTACTTC
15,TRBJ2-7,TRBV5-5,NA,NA,CASSLLGVASYEQYF,TGTGCCAGCAGCCTGTTGGGAGTGGCTTCCTACGAGCAGTACTTC
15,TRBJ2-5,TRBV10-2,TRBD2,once,CASRRLAGGAETQYF,TGCGCCAGCAGGCGCCTAGCGGGAGGTGCGGAGACCCAGTACTTC
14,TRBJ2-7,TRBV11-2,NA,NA,CASSLIRSSYEQYF,TGTGCCAGCAGCTTAATTCGGAGCTCCTACGAGCAGTACTTC
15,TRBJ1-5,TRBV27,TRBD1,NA,CASSLGGQINQPQHF,TGTGCCAGCAGTTTAGGGGGACAGATCAATCAGCCCCAGCATTTT
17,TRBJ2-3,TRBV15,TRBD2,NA,CATSREGSGRSADTQYF,TGTGCCACCAGCAGAGAGGGTAGCGGGAGGAGCGCAGATACGCAGTATTTT
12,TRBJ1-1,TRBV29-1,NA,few,CSVGEVNTEAFF,TGCAGCGTTGGGGAGGTGAACACTGAAGCTTTCTTT
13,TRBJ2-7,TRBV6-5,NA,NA,CASSYGPASEQYF,TGTGCCAGCAGTTACGGTCCAGCTAGCGAGCAGTACTTC
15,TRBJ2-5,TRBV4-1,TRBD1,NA,CASSQNDREMETQYF,TGCGCCAGCAGCCAAAATGACAGGGAAATGGAGACCCAGTACTTC
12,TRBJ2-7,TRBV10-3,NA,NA,CAIRQTGDEQYF,TGTGCCATCAGACAGACAGGTGACGAGCAGTACTTC
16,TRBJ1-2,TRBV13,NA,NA,CASSLERRSGVYGYTF,TGTGCCAGCAGCTTAGAACGCAGGAGCGGGGTCTATGGCTACACCTTC
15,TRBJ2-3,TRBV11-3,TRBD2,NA,CASSAGLASTDTQYF,TGTGCCAGCAGCGCCGGACTAGCTAGCACAGATACGCAGTATTTT
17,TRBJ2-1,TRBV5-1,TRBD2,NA,CASAGTSGGESYNEQFF,TGCGCCAGCGCCGGGACTAGCGGGGGGGAATCCTACAATGAGCAGTTCTTC
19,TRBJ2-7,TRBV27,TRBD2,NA,CASSFGEGLAGVKTYEQYF,TGTGCCAGCAGTTTCGGGGAGGGACTAGCGGGAGTGAAAACCTACGAGCAGTACTTC
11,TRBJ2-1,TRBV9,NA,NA,CASSVSDEQFF,TGTGCCAGCAGCGTATCCGATGAGCAGTTCTTC
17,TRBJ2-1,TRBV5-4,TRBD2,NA,CASSSPPGASGGVEQFF,TGTGCCAGCAGCTCCCCTCCGGGGGCTAGCGGGGGGGTCGAGCAGTTCTTC
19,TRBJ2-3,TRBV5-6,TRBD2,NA,CASSAGLAGGPRSTDTQYF,TGTGCCAGCAGCGCGGGACTAGCGGGAGGGCCGCGGAGCACAGATACGCAGTATTTT
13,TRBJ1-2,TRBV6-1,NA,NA,CASSEGTNYGYTF,TGTGCCAGCAGTGAAGGTACAAACTATGGCTACACCTTC
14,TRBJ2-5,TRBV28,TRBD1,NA,CASSFDRDQETQYF,TGTGCCAGCAGTTTTGACAGGGACCAAGAGACCCAGTACTTC
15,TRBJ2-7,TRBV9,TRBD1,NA,CASSVGQGGIYEQYF,TGTGCCAGCAGCGTAGGACAGGGGGGGATATACGAGCAGTACTTC
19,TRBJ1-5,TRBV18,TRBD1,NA,CASTRGEGTALLGNQPQHF,TGTGCCAGCACTCGTGGGGAAGGGACAGCACTATTGGGCAATCAGCCCCAGCATTTT
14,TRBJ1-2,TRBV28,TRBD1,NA,CASSSGTGVHGYTF,TGTGCCAGCAGTTCTGGGACAGGGGTCCATGGCTACACCTTC
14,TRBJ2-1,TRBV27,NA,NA,CASSLIREVDEQFF,TGTGCCAGCAGTTTAATCCGGGAAGTGGATGAGCAGTTCTTC
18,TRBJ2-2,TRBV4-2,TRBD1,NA,CASSQDRDRGPDTGELFF,TGTGCCAGCAGCCAAGATAGGGACAGGGGGCCGGACACCGGGGAGCTGTTTTTT
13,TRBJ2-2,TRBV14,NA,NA,CASSPDITGELFF,TGTGCCAGCAGCCCAGACATCACCGGGGAGCTGTTTTTT
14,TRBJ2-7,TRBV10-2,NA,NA,CASSETGGNYEQYF,TGCGCCAGCAGTGAAACGGGCGGGAACTACGAGCAGTACTTC
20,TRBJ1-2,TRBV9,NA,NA,CASSVATSGDNWTWDYGYTF,TGTGCCAGCAGCGTAGCTACTTCAGGGGATAACTGGACTTGGGACTATGGCTACACCTTC
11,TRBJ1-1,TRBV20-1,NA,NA,CSASLQVEAFF,TGCAGTGCTAGCCTACAGGTAGAGGCTTTCTTT
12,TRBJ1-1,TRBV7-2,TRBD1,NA,CAIQGTNTEAFF,TGTGCTATACAGGGGACGAACACTGAAGCTTTCTTT
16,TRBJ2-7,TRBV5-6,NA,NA,CASSREVREISFEQYF,TGTGCCAGCAGCCGAGAGGTCCGGGAGATTTCCTTCGAGCAGTACTTC
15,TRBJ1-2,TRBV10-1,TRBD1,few,CASSFGTEITYGYTF,TGCGCCAGTTCGTTTGGGACAGAGATAACCTATGGCTACACCTTC
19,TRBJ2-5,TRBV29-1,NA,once,CSVGDRGVLRKGGEETQYF,TGCAGCGTTGGGGACAGAGGGGTTTTGCGTAAAGGAGGGGAGGAGACCCAGTACTTC